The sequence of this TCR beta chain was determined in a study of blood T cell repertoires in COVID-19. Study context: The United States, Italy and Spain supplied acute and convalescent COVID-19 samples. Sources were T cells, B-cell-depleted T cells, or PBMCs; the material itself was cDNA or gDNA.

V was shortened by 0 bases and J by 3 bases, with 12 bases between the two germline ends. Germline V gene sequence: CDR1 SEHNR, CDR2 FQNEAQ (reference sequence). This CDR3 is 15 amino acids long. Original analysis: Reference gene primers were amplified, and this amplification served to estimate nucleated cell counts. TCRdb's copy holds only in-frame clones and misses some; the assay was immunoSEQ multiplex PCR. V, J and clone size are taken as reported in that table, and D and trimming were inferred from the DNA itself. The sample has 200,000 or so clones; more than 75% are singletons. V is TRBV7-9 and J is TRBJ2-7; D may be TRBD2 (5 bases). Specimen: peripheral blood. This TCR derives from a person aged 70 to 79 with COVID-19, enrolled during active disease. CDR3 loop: CASSLAGVGVYEQYF. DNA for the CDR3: TGTGCCAGCAGCTTAGCTGGGGTGGGAGTCTACGAGCAGTACTTC.